The 11 T cell receptor beta chains below come from one sample, sequenced in a study of human T cells and chemical hapten exposure. Time point of the sample: patch test 1, 2 weeks after DPC sensitization. Indicated treatment: therapeutic diphenylcyclopropenone sensitization with weekly scalp DPC. Each CDR3 protein is one row after TCRdb ran MiXCR on the RACE reads. This table has 80,000 to 100,000 distinct CDR3 sequences, under 15% appearing once. The source material was whole blood, sampled in connection with sensitization to the hapten diphenylcyclopropenone (DPC). The receptor set was obtained from a woman in her 40s with alopecia areata. Some clones in this sample may be carry-over from other donors' samples.

The rearrangement joins TRBV7-8 to TRBJ1-4; unclear D gene. CDR3 length: 14 amino acids. Germline-derived CDR1 and CDR2 are SGHVS and FQNEAQ. V gave up 3 bases and J gave up 8 bases, with 13 bases separating them. The CDR3 region is CASSFSSVGEKLFF. In nucleotides, the CDR3 is TGTGCCAGCAGCTTTTCCTCGGTCGGGGAAAAACTGTTTTTT.

Many counts were recorded for this clonotype. This chain uses TRBV28 with TRBJ1-2; D gene unclear. The CDR3 consists of 13 residues. Germline CDR1 and CDR2: MDHEN and SYDVKM. V dropped 6 bases and J dropped 6 bases, with 14 bases sitting between them. The CDR3 loop is CASSPGFGHGYTF. CDR3 bases: TGTGCCAGCAGCCCGGGGTTCGGCCATGGCTACACCTTC.

The V call is TRBV28, the J call TRBJ1-5; unclear D gene. The CDR3 loop spans 12 amino acids. The V end lost 4 bases, the J end lost 7 bases, and 8 bases lay between the germline ends. Germline CDR1 MDHEN, CDR2 SYDVKM. CDR3 nucleotides: TGTGCCAGCAGTTCCCGATACCAGCCCCAGCATTTT. Translated, it gives CASSSRYQPQHF. The whole variable domain, remainder taken from reference TRBV28 and TRBJ1-5, is DVKVTQSSRYLVKRTGEKVFLECVQDMDHENMFWYRQDPGLGLRLIYFSYDVKMKEKGDIPEGYSVSREKKERFSLILESASTNQTSMYLCASSSRYQPQHFGDGTRLSIL.

In this sample, this clonotype turned up once. The chain has TRBV24-1 and TRBJ1-5; D not resolved. The CDR3 runs to 14 residues. CDR1 and CDR2 (germline): KGHDR, SFDVKD. Trimming took 7 bases from V and 0 from J, leaving 9 bases between them. CDR3 coding DNA: TGTGCCACCAGAGCCCGGTATAGCAATCAGCCCCAGCATTTT. The encoded protein is CATRARYSNQPQHF.

This clonotype was observed a handful of times. The chain is built from TRBV4-2 and TRBJ2-7, with no clear D. Germline lookup yields CDR1 LGHNA and CDR2 YNFKEQ. CDR3 length: 13 amino acids. Trimming cost V 0 bases and J 6 bases, with 9 bases left between them. CDR3 DNA sequence: TGTGCCAGCAGCCAAGAAGTGTCTAGCGAGCAGTACTTC. It codes for CASSQEVSSEQYF.

Details on this clonotype: A clone one base away is much larger, so this may be a read error. The J gene is TRBJ1-5, the V gene TRBV7-2; the D gene is possibly TRBD1 (5 bases). The CDR3 runs to 13 residues. V lost 5 bases and J lost 4, with 9 bases in between. Germline values: CDR1 SGHTA, CDR2 FQGNSA. The CDR3 region is CTSSPRGNQPQHF. In nucleotides, the CDR3 is TGTACCAGCAGCCCCCGGGGGAATCAGCCCCAGCATTTT.

This chain links TRBV24-1 with TRBJ1-2; D might be TRBD1 (5 bases). V lost 5 bases and J 8 bases, leaving 14 bases between the germline ends. Germline V gene lookup returns CDR1 KGHDR and CDR2 SFDVKD. The CDR3 totals 13 residues. This chain's CDR3 is CATSAVDKLGYTF. CDR3 sequence (DNA): TGTGCCACCAGTGCCGTGGACAAGCTGGGCTACACCTTC.

The chain links TRBV6-5 to TRBJ1-1; D unresolved. The V gene lost 2 bases and the J gene lost 4 bases, with 8 bases spanning the gap. Germline CDR1 MNHEY, CDR2 SVGAGI. The CDR3 covers 13 residues. The DNA of the CDR3 is TGTGCCAGCAGTTACGACCCACGCACTGAAGCTTTCTTT. Translating it yields CASSYDPRTEAFF.

This clonotype came up a few times. This chain uses TRBV9 with TRBJ1-5, with D possibly matching TRBD1 (5 bases). V lost 0 bases to trimming and J lost 2 bases, with 9 bases between them. This CDR3 is 15 amino acids long. The germline V gene has CDR1 SGDLS and CDR2 YYNGEE. The CDR3 protein is CASSVGQGGNQPQHF. CDR3 in DNA: TGTGCCAGCAGCGTAGGGCAGGGAGGCAATCAGCCCCAGCATTTT.

This clonotype was seen more than once but under ten times. The chain carries TRBV21-1 and TRBJ1-5. TRBV21-1 represents a pseudogene. This CDR3 region has 15 residues. Written as DNA, the CDR3 is TGTGCCAGCAGCAATTCGGACGGCTGGAATCAGCCCCAGCATTTT. Translated, it gives CASSNSDGWNQPQHF.

This clonotype was seen a handful of times. CDR3 in amino acids: CASSRQGGLAFSYEQYF. CDR3 in DNA: TGTGCCAGCAGCCGACAGGGGGGTCTAGCGTTTTCCTACGAGCAGTACTTC. This chain connects TRBV12-3 or TRBV12-4 to TRBJ2-7; TRBD1 matches 9 bases. The CDR3 contains 17 residues. The V segment lost 6 bases and the J segment 1 base; nucleotides outside the gene matches: 13.